This T cell receptor (beta chain) was sequenced in a study of OX40 agonist ivuxolimab in advanced cancers. Looking at the study overall: Intravenous ivuxolimab was administered to patients every 2 weeks at 0.01 to 10 mg/kg. Having had anti-PD-1, anti-PD-L1 or anti-CTLA-4 therapy before was allowed, and roughly 38% had some.

The study's findings and limits: The average count of expanded clones was higher among CD8+ T cells than among CD4+.

Profiled with immunoSEQ multiplex PCR; TCRdb holds only in-frame clones, not every one. The repertoire holds 60,000 to 75,000 clones, with roughly 86% as singletons. In the case of this clone: No antigen is known for it. Other DNA sequences from this sample encode an identical CDR3 as well.

Blood samples were obtained at baseline, cycle 4 day 1, and cycle 7 day 1. This CDR3 spans 12 amino acids. Per germline, CDR1 LGHNA and CDR2 YNFKEQ. Trimming shortened V by 0 bases and J by 7 bases, and 3 bases separated the two germline ends. The TCR sequence derives from an adult with an advanced solid tumor such as melanoma, head and neck, liver or kidney cancer. The specimen was CD4+ or CD8+ T cells sorted from blood, collected in a trial of the OX40 agonist ivuxolimab. The chain recombines TRBV4-2 with TRBJ2-2; D gene unclear. CDR3 coding DNA: TGTGCCAGCAGCCAAGAATTCGGGGAGCTGTTTTTT. Amino acids: CASSQEFGELFF.